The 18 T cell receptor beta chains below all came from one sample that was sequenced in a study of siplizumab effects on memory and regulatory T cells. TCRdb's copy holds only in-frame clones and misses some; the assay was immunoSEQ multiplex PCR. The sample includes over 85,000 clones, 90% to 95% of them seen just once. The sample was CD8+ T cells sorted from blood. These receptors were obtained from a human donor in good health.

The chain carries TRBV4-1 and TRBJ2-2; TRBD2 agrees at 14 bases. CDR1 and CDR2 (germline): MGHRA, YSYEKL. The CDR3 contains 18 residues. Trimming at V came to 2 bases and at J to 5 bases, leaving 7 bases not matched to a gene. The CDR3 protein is CASSQQLGLAGETGELFF. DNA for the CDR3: TGCGCCAGCAGCCAACAGCTGGGACTAGCGGGAGAAACCGGGGAGCTGTTTTTT.

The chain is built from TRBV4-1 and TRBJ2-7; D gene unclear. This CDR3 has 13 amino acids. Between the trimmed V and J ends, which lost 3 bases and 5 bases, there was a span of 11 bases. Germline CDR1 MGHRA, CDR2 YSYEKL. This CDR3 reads CASSQLPGDEQYF. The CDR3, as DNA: TGCGCCAGCAGCCAGCTCCCCGGTGACGAGCAGTACTTC.

In DNA, the CDR3 is TGTGCCAGCAGCGGCGACGGTGGGTACGAGCAGTACTTC. This translates into CASSGDGGYEQYF. This rearrangement joins TRBV9 to TRBJ2-7; D remains unclear. V was clipped by 3 bases and J by 4 bases, with 11 bases between them. The CDR3 has 13 residues. The germline CDR1 and CDR2 sequences are SGDLS and YYNGEE.

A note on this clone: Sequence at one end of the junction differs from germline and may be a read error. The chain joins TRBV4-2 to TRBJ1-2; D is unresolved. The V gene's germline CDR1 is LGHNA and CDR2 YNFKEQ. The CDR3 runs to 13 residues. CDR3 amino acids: CVSNPGSRQGYTF. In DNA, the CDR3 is TGTGTCAGCAACCCCGGGTCCCGCCAGGGCTACACCTTC.

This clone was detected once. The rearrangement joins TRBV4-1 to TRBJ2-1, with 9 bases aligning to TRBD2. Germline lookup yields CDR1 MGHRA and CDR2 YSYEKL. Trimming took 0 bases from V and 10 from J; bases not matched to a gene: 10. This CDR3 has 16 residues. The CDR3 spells CASSQEKGGGAWEQFF. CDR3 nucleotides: TGCGCCAGCAGCCAAGAAAAGGGCGGGGGGGCTTGGGAGCAGTTCTTC.

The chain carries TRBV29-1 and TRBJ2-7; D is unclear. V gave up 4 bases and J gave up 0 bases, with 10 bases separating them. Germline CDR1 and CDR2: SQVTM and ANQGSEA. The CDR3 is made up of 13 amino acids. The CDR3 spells CSVVGRSSYEQYF. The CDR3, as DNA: TGCAGCGTTGTTGGTCGGAGCTCCTACGAGCAGTACTTC.

The CDR3 coding sequence is TGTGCCAGCAGCCCAGGGGCAGGAGCAGATGGAAACACCATATATTTT. This codes for CASSPGAGADGNTIYF. J is TRBJ1-3 and V is TRBV7-9, with D possibly matching TRBD1 (6 bases). The CDR3 is 16 amino acids. V lost 5 bases and J 3 bases, leaving 17 bases between the germline ends. Germline CDR1 is SEHNR and CDR2 is FQNEAQ (reference sequence).

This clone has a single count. The CDR3 loop is CASSLVRGTYEQYF. CDR3 DNA: TGTGCCAGCAGCTTAGTCCGGGGCACCTACGAGCAGTACTTC. The genes are TRBV11-3 and TRBJ2-7, with D possibly being TRBD1 or TRBD2 (5 bases each). This CDR3 spans 14 amino acids. Germline V CDR1 and CDR2: SGHNT, YENEEA. The V end lost 1 base, the J end lost 2 bases, and 9 bases lay between the germline ends.

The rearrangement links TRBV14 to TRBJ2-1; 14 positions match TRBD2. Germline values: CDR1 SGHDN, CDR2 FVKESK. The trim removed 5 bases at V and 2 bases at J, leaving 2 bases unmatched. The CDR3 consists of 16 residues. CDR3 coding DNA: TGTGCCAGCAGCGGGGGACTAGCGGGGGCCTACAATGAGCAGTTCTTC. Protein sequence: CASSGGLAGAYNEQFF. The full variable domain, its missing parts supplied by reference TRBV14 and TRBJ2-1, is EAGVTQFPSHSVIEKGQTVTLRCDPISGHDNLYWYRRVMGKEIKFLLHFVKESKQDESGMPNNRFLAERTGGTYSTLKVQPAELEDSGVYFCASSGGLAGAYNEQFFGPGTRLTVL.

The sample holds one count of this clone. This CDR3 reads CASSPEGTVYEQYF. The CDR3 DNA reads TGTGCCAGCAGCCCAGAAGGGACGGTCTACGAGCAGTACTTC. The chain links TRBV9 to TRBJ2-7; the D call may be TRBD1 or TRBD2 (5 bases each). This CDR3 comprises 14 residues. V gave up 4 bases and J gave up 3 bases, with 14 bases separating them. Germline CDR1 and CDR2: SGDLS and YYNGEE.

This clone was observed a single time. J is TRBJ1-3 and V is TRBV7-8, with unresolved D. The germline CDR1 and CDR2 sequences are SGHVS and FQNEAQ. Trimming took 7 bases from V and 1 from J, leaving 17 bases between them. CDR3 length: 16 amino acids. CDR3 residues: CASTNEGLMSGNTIYF. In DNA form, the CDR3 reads TGTGCCAGCACCAACGAAGGGTTAATGTCTGGAAACACCATATATTTT. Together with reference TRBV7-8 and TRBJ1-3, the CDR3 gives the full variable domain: GAGVSQSPRYKVAKRGQDVALRCDPISGHVSLFWYQQALGQGPEFLTYFQNEAQLDKSGLPSDRFFAERPEGSVSTLKIQRTQQEDSAVYLCASTNEGLMSGNTIYFGEGSWLTVV.

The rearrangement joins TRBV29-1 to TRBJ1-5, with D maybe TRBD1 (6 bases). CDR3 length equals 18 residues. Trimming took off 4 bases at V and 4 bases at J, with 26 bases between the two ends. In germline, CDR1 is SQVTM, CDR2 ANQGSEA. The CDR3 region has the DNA TGCAGCGTTGGGGGTTTCAACAGGGAGGTTTTCAGGAATCAGCCCCAGCATTTT. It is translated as CSVGGFNREVFRNQPQHF.

CDR3 nucleotide sequence: TGTGCCAGCAGCCCGGGGACTAGCGCAGATACGCAGTATTTT. Its protein product is CASSPGTSADTQYF. This chain joins TRBV13 and TRBJ2-3; 10 bases fit TRBD2. Germline V gene data show CDR1 as PRHDT and CDR2 as FYEKMQ (reference sequence). This CDR3 region has 14 residues. The J segment lost 4 bases and the V segment lost 5 bases, leaving 3 bases of the junction unmatched.

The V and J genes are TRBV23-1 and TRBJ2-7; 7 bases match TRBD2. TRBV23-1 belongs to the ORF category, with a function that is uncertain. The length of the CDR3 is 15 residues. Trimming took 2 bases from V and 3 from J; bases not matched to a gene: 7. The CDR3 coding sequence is TGCGCCAGCAGTCAAAAGGGGCGGGGGTTCTACGAGCAGTACTTC. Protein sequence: CASSQKGRGFYEQYF.

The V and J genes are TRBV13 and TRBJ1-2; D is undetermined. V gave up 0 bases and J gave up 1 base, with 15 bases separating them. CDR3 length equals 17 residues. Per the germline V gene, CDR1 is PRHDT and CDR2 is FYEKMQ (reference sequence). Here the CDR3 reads CASSLGTAATINYGYTF. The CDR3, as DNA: TGTGCCAGCAGCTTAGGTACCGCGGCTACTATTAACTATGGCTACACCTTC.

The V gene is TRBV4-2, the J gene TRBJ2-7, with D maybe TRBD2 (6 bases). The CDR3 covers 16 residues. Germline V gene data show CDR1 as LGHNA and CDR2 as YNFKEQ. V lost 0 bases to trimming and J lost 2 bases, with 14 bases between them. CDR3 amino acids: CASSQDRVAATYEQYF. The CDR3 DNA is TGTGCCAGCAGCCAAGATCGGGTAGCGGCTACCTACGAGCAGTACTTC.

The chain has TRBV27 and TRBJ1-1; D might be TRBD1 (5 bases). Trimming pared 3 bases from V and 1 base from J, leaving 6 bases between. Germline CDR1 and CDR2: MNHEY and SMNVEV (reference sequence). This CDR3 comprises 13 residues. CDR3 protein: CASSFDRNTEAFF. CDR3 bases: TGTGCCAGCAGTTTCGACAGGAACACTGAAGCTTTCTTT.

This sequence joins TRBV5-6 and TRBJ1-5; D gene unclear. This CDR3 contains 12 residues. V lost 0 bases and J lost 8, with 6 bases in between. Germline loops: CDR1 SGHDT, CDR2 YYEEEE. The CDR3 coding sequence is TGTGCCAGCAGCTTGGGCCCGGAGCCCCAGCATTTT. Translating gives CASSLGPEPQHF. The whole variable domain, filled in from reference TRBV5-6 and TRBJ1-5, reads DAGVTQSPTHLIKTRGQQVTLRCSPKSGHDTVSWYQQALGQGPQFIFQYYEEEERQRGNFPDRFSGHQFPNYSSELNVNALLLGDSALYLCASSLGPEPQHFGDGTRLSIL.